These T cell receptor beta chains were read from a single sample in a study of PD-1 blockade in classical Hodgkin lymphoma. The repertoire was sequenced with immunoSEQ multiplex PCR; TCRdb's copy has only in-frame clones and lacks some. The data show about 20,000 clones, over 70% seen once. The sequenced sample was peripheral blood mononuclear cells (PBMCs), obtained before the fourth cycle of nivolumab. These receptors were collected from a human donor with classical Hodgkin lymphoma. Both conserved end residues are part of each CDR3. A D gene is named only where the DNA matches it firmly. Where a row states a size, it is once, few, many or the class of an expanded clone; other rows omit it.

j_gene | d_gene | abundance | v_gene | CDR3nt | CDR3aa
TRBJ2-1 | TRBD2 | - | TRBV18 | TGTGCCAGCTCACCAATGGGAGCGGGAGTCGCCAATGAGCAGTTCTTC | CASSPMGAGVANEQFF
TRBJ1-2 | TRBD1 | - | TRBV30 | TGTGCCTGGGAGAGCCCTCGGACAGGAAGCTCTTATGGCTACACCTTC | CAWESPRTGSSYGYTF
TRBJ2-5 | - | once | TRBV27 | TGTGCCAGCGGGGTAAAGGAGACCCAGTACTTC | CASGVKETQYF
TRBJ2-3 | - | - | TRBV9 | TGTGCCAGCCGTCGGGGTGCAAGCACAGATACGCAGTATTTT | CASRRGASTDTQYF
TRBJ1-1 | - | - | TRBV18 | TGTGCCAGCTCACCCCAGGCTTCGAACACTGAAGCTTTCTTT | CASSPQASNTEAFF
TRBJ2-5 | TRBD2 | - | TRBV5-1 | TGCGCCAGCAGACTAAGCGGGAGGGCCGAAGAGACCCAGTACTTC | CASRLSGRAEETQYF
TRBJ1-1 | - | - | TRBV27 | TGTGCCAGCAGTTTATATATGGCCCACTGGGCTGAAGCTTTCTTT | CASSLYMAHWAEAFF
TRBJ2-2 | TRBD2 | - | TRBV5-1 | TGCGCCAGCAGCTTGGATAGCGGGAGACCCGGGGAGCTGTTTTTT | CASSLDSGRPGELFF
TRBJ2-7 | - | once | TRBV18 | TGTGCCAGCTCGCCTATACAGGGCTACCTCTCCTACGAGCAGTACTTC | CASSPIQGYLSYEQYF
TRBJ1-6 | TRBD1 | few | TRBV6-6 | TGTGCCAGCAGTAGACAGGGTATTGATAATTCACCCCTCCACTTT | CASSRQGIDNSPLHF
TRBJ2-7 | TRBD1 | few | TRBV27 | TGTGCCAGCAGTTCTAGACAGGGGAGCGAGCAGTACTTC | CASSSRQGSEQYF
TRBJ2-1 | - | - | TRBV5-1 | TGCGCCAGCAGCTTGACCCCGGTCAATGAGCAGTTCTTC | CASSLTPVNEQFF
TRBJ1-2 | TRBD1 | - | TRBV19 | TGTGCCAGTAGTGTTCACAGGGGACTCCTAAACTATGGCTACACCTTC | CASSVHRGLLNYGYTF
TRBJ2-1 | - | - | TRBV9 | TGTGCCAGCAGCGTATCGGGGGCCTCCTACAATGAGCAGTTCTTC | CASSVSGASYNEQFF
TRBJ2-1 | - | - | TRBV5-4 | TGTGCCAGCAGCTTGGAACTCTACAATGAGCAGTTCTTC | CASSLELYNEQFF
TRBJ2-5 | - | - | TRBV7-7 | TGTGCCAGCAGCTTTCTGCAGGTCGGGGAGACCCAGTACTTC | CASSFLQVGETQYF
TRBJ1-5 | - | - | TRBV5-5 | TGTGCCAGCAGCCCCGTTGAAAGTCCCAACCAGCCCCAGCATTTT | CASSPVESPNQPQHF
TRBJ2-5 | - | - | TRBV19 | TGTGCCAGTAGTTGGAACGGGATTCAAGAGACCCAGTACTTC | CASSWNGIQETQYF
TRBJ2-5 | TRBD1 | - | TRBV5-5 | TGTGCCAGCAGCTTGGTGGCCCGACAGGGCGGTGAGACCCAGTACTTC | CASSLVARQGGETQYF
TRBJ2-7 | - | - | TRBV7-9 | TGTGCCAGCAGCGTTACTGCAGGTCCCTACGAGCAGTACTTC | CASSVTAGPYEQYF
TRBJ1-5 | - | few | TRBV10-3 | TGTGCCATCAGCGGGGGCCTCTTAACTGGCAATCAGCCCCAGCATTTT | CAISGGLLTGNQPQHF
TRBJ2-5 | - | - | TRBV9 | TGTGCCAGCAGCACACGGGGGACACGGGAGACCCAGTACTTC | CASSTRGTRETQYF
TRBJ1-2 | - | once | TRBV28 | TGTGCCAGCAGTTTTGGCCAGGCCGGCTATGGCTACACCTTC | CASSFGQAGYGYTF
TRBJ2-4 | - | - | TRBV7-2 | TGTGCCAGCAGCCCATCCCTAACCAAAAACATTCAGTACTTC | CASSPSLTKNIQYF
TRBJ2-1 | - | - | TRBV7-9 | TGTGCCAGCAGCTTAGGTCAGGGGAGTAATGAGCAGTTCTTC | CASSLGQGSNEQFF
TRBJ2-5 | TRBD1 | - | TRBV5-8 | TGTGCCAGCAGCTTGTGGGGAGAGGGGACAGGAAAAGAGACCCAGTACTTC | CASSLWGEGTGKETQYF
TRBJ2-7 | - | - | TRBV2 | TGTGCCAGCAAAGCACGAGGGGAATCCTACGAGCAGTACTTC | CASKARGESYEQYF
TRBJ1-2 | - | - | TRBV13 | TGTGCCAGCAGTTTATGGGGGGCCGGGGACTATGGCTACACCTTC | CASSLWGAGDYGYTF
TRBJ1-1 | TRBD1 | - | TRBV6-6 | TGTGCCAGCAGTACCTTGACAGGGTACACTGAAGCTTTCTTT | CASSTLTGYTEAFF
TRBJ1-2 | - | - | TRBV29-1 | TGCAGCGTTGACTGGGGTCCAGGCTACACCTTC | CSVDWGPGYTF
TRBJ1-2 | - | - | TRBV29-1 | TGCAGCGTTGACTCGGTATTTGGCTATGGCTACACCTTC | CSVDSVFGYGYTF
TRBJ2-1 | TRBD2 | - | TRBV4-1 | TGCGCCAGCAGCTGGGGACTAGCGGATATCAATGAGCAGTTCTTC | CASSWGLADINEQFF
TRBJ2-1 | TRBD1 | few | TRBV30 | TGTGCCTGGAAGCGTCCCGGGACAGGGCCCTACAATGAGCAGTTCTTC | CAWKRPGTGPYNEQFF
TRBJ2-7 | - | - | TRBV27 | TGTGCCAGCAGTTTAACCTGGGGGTACGAGCAGTACTTC | CASSLTWGYEQYF
TRBJ2-1 | - | - | TRBV7-9 | TGTGCCAGCAGCTTCCGTGGTAGCTCCTACAATGAGCAGTTCTTC | CASSFRGSSYNEQFF
TRBJ2-2 | - | - | TRBV9 | TGTGCCAGCAGCGTAGGGCCTCCAGGCGCCGGGGAGCTGTTTTTT | CASSVGPPGAGELFF
TRBJ1-1 | TRBD1 | - | TRBV5-1 | TGCGCCAGCAGCGCCCGGGACAGCACTGAAGCTTTCTTT | CASSARDSTEAFF
TRBJ1-1 | - | few | TRBV7-7 | TGTGCCAGCAGCTCAACATGGGACACTGAAGCTTTCTTT | CASSSTWDTEAFF
TRBJ1-5 | TRBD1 | - | TRBV15 | TGTGCCACCCCGTCCCCGGGACAGGAGCTTAATAGCAATCAGCCCCAGCATTTT | CATPSPGQELNSNQPQHF
TRBJ2-6 | TRBD2 | - | TRBV18 | TGTGCCAGCTCACCCTGGACTAGCTCTGGGGCCAACGTCCTGACTTTC | CASSPWTSSGANVLTF